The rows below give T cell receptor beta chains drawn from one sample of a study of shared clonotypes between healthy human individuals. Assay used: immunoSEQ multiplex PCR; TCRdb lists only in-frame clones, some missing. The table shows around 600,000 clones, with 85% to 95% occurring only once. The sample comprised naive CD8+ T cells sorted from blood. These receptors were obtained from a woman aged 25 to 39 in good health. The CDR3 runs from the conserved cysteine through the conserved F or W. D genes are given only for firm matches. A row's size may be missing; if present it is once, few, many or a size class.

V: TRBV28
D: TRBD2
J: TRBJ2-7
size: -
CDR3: CATKTSGSYEQYF
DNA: TGTGCCACAAAGACTAGCGGGAGTTACGAGCAGTACTTC

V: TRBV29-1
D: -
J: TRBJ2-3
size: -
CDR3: CSVGGSGRTDTQYF
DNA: TGCAGCGTTGGGGGGTCGGGACGCACAGATACGCAGTATTTT

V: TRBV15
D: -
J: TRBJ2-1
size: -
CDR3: CATSKGEGFNEQFF
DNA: TGTGCCACCTCGAAAGGAGAGGGCTTCAATGAGCAGTTCTTC

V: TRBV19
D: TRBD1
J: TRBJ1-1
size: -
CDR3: CASSHPTGANTEAFF
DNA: TGTGCCAGTAGTCATCCGACAGGGGCGAACACTGAAGCTTTCTTT

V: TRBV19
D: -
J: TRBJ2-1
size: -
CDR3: CASRRLFDNEQFF
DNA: TGTGCCAGTAGGCGGTTGTTCGACAATGAGCAGTTCTTC

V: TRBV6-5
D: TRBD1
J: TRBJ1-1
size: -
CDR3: CASRATGTGTEAFF
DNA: TGTGCCAGCAGAGCGACAGGGACGGGCACTGAAGCTTTCTTT

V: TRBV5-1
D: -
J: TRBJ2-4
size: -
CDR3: CASSIKGEGIQYF
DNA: TGCGCCAGCAGCATAAAGGGCGAGGGCATTCAGTACTTC

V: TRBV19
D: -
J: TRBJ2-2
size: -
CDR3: CASSIDLGPDSYNTGELFF
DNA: TGTGCCAGTAGTATAGATTTGGGTCCGGACAGCTATAACACCGGGGAGCTGTTTTTT

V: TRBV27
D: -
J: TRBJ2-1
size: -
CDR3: CASSSSSYNEQFF
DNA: TGTGCCAGCAGTTCGAGCTCCTACAATGAGCAGTTCTTC

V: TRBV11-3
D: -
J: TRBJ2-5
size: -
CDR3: CASSLTDGQETQYF
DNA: TGTGCCAGCAGCCTCACAGACGGACAAGAGACCCAGTACTTC

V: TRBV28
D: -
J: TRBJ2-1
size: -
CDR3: CASSFSLRGANNEQFF
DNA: TGTGCCAGCAGTTTTTCGTTGAGGGGCGCAAATAATGAGCAGTTCTTC

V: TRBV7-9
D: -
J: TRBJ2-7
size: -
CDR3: CASSLVMGYEQYF
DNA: TGTGCCAGCAGCTTAGTTATGGGCTACGAGCAGTACTTC

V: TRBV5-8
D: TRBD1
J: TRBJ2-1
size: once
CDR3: CASSPVGTVSYNEQFF
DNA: TGTGCCAGCAGCCCCGTCGGGACAGTGAGCTACAATGAGCAGTTCTTC

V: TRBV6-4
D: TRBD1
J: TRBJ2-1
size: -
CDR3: CASTTRGQLINEQFF
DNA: TGTGCCAGCACCACGAGGGGACAGCTTATCAATGAGCAGTTCTTC

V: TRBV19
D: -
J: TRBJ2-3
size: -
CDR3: CASGGPGSFADTQYF
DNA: TGTGCCAGTGGAGGCCCGGGTAGTTTCGCAGATACGCAGTATTTT

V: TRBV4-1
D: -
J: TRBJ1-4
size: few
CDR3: CASTNRNEKLFF
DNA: TGCGCCAGCACCAACAGGAATGAAAAACTGTTTTTT

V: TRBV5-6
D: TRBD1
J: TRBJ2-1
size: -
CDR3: CASTWGTVYNEQFF
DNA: TGTGCCAGCACCTGGGGGACAGTCTACAATGAGCAGTTCTTC

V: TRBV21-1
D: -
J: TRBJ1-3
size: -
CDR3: CASSKGGSPSGNTIYF
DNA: TGTGCCAGCAGCAAAGGGGGTTCCCCCTCTGGAAACACCATATATTTT

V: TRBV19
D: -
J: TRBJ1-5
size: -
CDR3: CASSMGSSNQPQHF
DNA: TGTGCCAGTAGTATGGGCAGCAGCAATCAGCCCCAGCATTTT

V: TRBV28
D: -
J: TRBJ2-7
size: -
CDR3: CASSFSAGTSYEQYF
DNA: TGTGCCAGCAGTTTCTCTGCCGGGACAAGCTACGAGCAGTACTTC

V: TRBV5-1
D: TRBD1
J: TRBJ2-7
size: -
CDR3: CASSWGNRQGSYEQYF
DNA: TGCGCCAGCAGCTGGGGGAACCGACAGGGTTCCTACGAGCAGTACTTC

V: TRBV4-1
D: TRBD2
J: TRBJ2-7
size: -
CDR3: CASSQALAETYEQYF
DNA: TGCGCCAGCAGCCAAGCCCTAGCGGAAACCTACGAGCAGTACTTC

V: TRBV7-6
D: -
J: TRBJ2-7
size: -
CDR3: CASSWSGSSYEQYF
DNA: TGTGCCAGCAGCTGGTCGGGGAGCTCCTACGAGCAGTACTTC

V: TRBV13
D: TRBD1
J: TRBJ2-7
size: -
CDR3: CASSPGQGTYEQYF
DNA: TGTGCCAGCAGCCCGGGACAGGGGACCTACGAGCAGTACTTC

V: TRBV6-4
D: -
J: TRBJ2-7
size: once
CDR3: CASSDSLRYGGSFCEQYF
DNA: TGTGCCAGCAGTGACTCGTTGAGGTATGGAGGTTCCTTCTGCGAGCAGTACTTC

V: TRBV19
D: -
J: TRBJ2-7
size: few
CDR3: CASTAGQSHEQYF
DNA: TGTGCCAGTACCGCGGGACAGTCCCACGAGCAGTACTTC

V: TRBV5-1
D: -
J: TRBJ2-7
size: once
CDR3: CASLSYEQYF
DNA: TGCGCCAGCCTATCCTACGAGCAGTACTTC

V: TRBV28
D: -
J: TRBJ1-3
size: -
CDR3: CASSTRGYGGNTIYF
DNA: TGTGCCAGCAGCACCAGGGGATACGGTGGAAACACCATATATTTT

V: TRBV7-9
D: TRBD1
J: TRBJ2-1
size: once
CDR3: CASSPNRGDYNEQFF
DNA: TGTGCCAGCAGCCCGAACAGGGGGGACTACAATGAGCAGTTCTTC

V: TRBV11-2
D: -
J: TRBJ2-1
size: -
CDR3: CASSTQGVPFF
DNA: TGTGCCAGCAGTACTCAAGGAGTTCCGTTCTTC

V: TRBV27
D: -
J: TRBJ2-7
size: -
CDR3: CASSTSLNEQYF
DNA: TGTGCCAGCAGTACTAGTCTCAACGAGCAGTACTTC

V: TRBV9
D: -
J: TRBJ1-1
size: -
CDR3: CASSAYRNQMNTEAFF
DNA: TGTGCCAGCAGCGCCTATCGAAATCAAATGAACACTGAAGCTTTCTTT

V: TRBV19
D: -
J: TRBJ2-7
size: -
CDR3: CASSILPGGEQYF
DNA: TGTGCCAGTAGTATACTTCCCGGGGGCGAGCAGTACTTC

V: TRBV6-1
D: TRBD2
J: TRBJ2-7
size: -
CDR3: CASSELAGGTLHEQYF
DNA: TGTGCCAGCAGTGAATTAGCGGGAGGTACTCTCCACGAGCAGTACTTC

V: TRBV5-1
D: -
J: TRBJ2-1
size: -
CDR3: CASSLTGFINEQFF
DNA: TGCGCCAGCAGCTTAACAGGTTTTATTAATGAGCAGTTCTTC

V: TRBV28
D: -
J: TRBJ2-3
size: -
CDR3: CASSLGSSTDTQYF
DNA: TGTGCCAGCAGTTTGGGGTCGAGCACAGATACGCAGTATTTT

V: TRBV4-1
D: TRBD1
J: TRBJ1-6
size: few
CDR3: CASSQSVAGGNSPLHF
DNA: TGCGCCAGCAGCCAGAGCGTTGCAGGGGGAAATTCACCCCTCCACTTT

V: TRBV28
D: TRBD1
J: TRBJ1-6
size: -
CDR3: CASSLGQGAMGNSPLHF
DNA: TGTGCCAGCAGTTTGGGACAGGGGGCGATGGGGAATTCACCCCTCCACTTT

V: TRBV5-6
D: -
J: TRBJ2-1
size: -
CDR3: CASSTLAEQFF
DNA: TGTGCCAGCAGCACCCTAGCTGAGCAGTTCTTC

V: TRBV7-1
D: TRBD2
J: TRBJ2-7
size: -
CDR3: CASSFPGGTYEQYF
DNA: TGTGCCAGCAGCTTCCCGGGAGGGACCTACGAGCAGTACTTC

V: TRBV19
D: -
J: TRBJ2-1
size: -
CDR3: CASSTPGYNEQFF
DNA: TGTGCCAGTAGTACGCCGGGATACAATGAGCAGTTCTTC

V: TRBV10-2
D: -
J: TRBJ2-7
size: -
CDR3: CASSESGSGPYEQYF
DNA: TGCGCCAGCAGTGAGTCTGGTAGCGGACCTTACGAGCAGTACTTC

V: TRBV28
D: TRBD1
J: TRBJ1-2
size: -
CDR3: CASSLGTGGPGYTF
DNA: TGTGCCAGCAGTTTAGGGACAGGGGGACCCGGCTACACCTTC

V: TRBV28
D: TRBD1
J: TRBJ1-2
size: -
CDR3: CASSSTGAYGYTF
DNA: TGTGCCAGCAGTTCAACAGGGGCCTATGGCTACACCTTC

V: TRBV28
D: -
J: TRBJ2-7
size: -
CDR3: CASSYGGFTYEQYF
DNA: TGTGCCAGCAGTTACGGGGGCTTCACCTACGAGCAGTACTTC

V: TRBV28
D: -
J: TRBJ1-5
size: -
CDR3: CASSFRQGQQPQHF
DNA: TGTGCCAGCAGTTTTAGGCAGGGTCAGCAGCCCCAGCATTTT

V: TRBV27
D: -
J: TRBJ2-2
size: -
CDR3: CATLPGAVNTGELFF
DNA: TGTGCGACGCTCCCGGGGGCCGTGAACACCGGGGAGCTGTTTTTT

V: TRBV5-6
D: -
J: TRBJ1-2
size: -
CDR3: CASSPTGLYGYTF
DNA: TGTGCCAGCAGCCCCACAGGGCTCTATGGCTACACCTTC